This T cell receptor beta chain came from a study of shared clonotypes between healthy human individuals. A deep-level run was used for the assay. Some clones are missing from TCRdb's copy, which holds only in-frame ones; the method was immunoSEQ multiplex PCR. The sample contains fewer than 1 million clones, approximately 96% of which appear only once. As concerns this clone: Antigen unknown.

Naive CD8 isolation took CD45RO-negative cells positively selected for CCR7 and excluded terminally differentiated effector memory CD45RA+ cells. Study-level points and caveats: Clonotype sharing levels among donors were expected to vary with sequencing depth.

V was shortened by 6 bases and J by 3 bases, with 12 bases between the two germline ends. This CDR3 comprises 13 residues. The germline CDR1 and CDR2 sequences are LNHNV and YYDKDF (reference sequence). The TCR comes from a man younger than 45 in good health. The chain couples TRBV15 to TRBJ2-7, with D possibly being TRBD1 (6 bases). The sample taken for sequencing was naive CD8+ T cells sorted from blood. CDR3 in DNA: TGTGCCACCAGGTCACAGGGAAACTACGAGCAGTACTTC. Encoded protein: CATRSQGNYEQYF.